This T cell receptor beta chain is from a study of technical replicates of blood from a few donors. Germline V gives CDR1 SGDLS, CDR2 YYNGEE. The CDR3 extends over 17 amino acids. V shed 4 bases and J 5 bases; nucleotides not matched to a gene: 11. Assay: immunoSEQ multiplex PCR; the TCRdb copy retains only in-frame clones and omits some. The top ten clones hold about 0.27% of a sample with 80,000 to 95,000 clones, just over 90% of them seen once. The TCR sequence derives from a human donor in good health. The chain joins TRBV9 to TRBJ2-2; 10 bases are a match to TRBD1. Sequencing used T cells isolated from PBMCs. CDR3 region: CASSLLTTGGHTGELFF. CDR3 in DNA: TGTGCCAGCAGCCTACTGACGACAGGGGGCCATACCGGGGAGCTGTTTTTT.